These 17 T cell receptor beta chains were sequenced from one sample in a study of regulatory T cells in long-lasting Graves disease. To make TCR beta libraries, researchers used iRepertoire HTBI primers and Arm-PCR of CDR3 regions. TCRdb passed the multiplex PCR reads through MiXCR, listing each CDR3 protein once. The sample consists of 400,000 to 500,000 distinct CDR3 sequences, approximately 15% of them appearing once. The time point: newly diagnosed GD, antithyroid drugs for less than 3 months. With RNA extracted from PBMCs as input, the TCR library was made. The data were also submitted as part of a second study, on T cells in Graves' hyperthyroidism and ophthalmopathy.

This specimen was peripheral blood mononuclear cells (PBMCs), taken at new diagnosis, from a patient treated with antithyroid drugs. These receptor sequences come from a woman in her forties with Graves disease.

This clonotype has ten or more counts. The V and J genes are TRBV27 and TRBJ2-2; unclear D gene. This CDR3 spans 13 amino acids. V lost 5 bases, J lost 7 bases, and 11 bases lay in between. Germline CDR1 reads MNHEY; CDR2 reads SMNVEV (reference sequence). The CDR3 spells CASSLPPSGELFF. The CDR3 DNA reads as TGTGCCAGCAGTCTACCCCCGAGCGGGGAGCTGTTTTTT.

This clonotype was seen many times. This chain links TRBV27 with TRBJ2-1, with D possibly being TRBD1 (5 bases). The germline CDR1 and CDR2 sequences are MNHEY and SMNVEV (reference sequence). The length of the CDR3 is 15 residues. V shed 7 bases and J shed 1 base, with 14 bases lying between them. The CDR3 loop is CASKSRVESYNEQFF. In DNA form, the CDR3 reads TGTGCCAGCAAAAGCAGGGTAGAATCCTACAATGAGCAGTTCTTC.

About this clonotype itself: A much larger clone differs by one base, so this may be a read error. The chain carries TRBV9 and TRBJ2-1, with a weak D call TRBD1 (6 bases). Germline V gives CDR1 SGDLS, CDR2 YYNGEE. This CDR3 is built from 16 residues. V was pared by 2 bases and J by 1 base, with 13 bases between. The CDR3 DNA reads as TGTGCCAGCAGCGTGGACACAGGGAGATCCTACAATGAGCAGTTCTTC. The encoded protein is CASSVDTGRSYNEQFF.

The chain links TRBV29-1 to TRBJ1-1; 9 nucleotides align to TRBD1. Trimming cost V 7 bases and J 5 bases; bases outside gene matches: 8. CDR3 length: 13 amino acids. Per germline, CDR1 SQVTM and CDR2 ANQGSEA. CDR3 in amino acids: CSAPPGQGTEAFF. The CDR3 DNA is TGCAGCGCACCCCCGGGACAGGGAACTGAAGCTTTCTTT.

This clonotype was detected many times. J is TRBJ2-1 and V is TRBV3-1, with D perhaps TRBD1 (5 bases). The V and J ends lost 3 bases and 5 bases respectively, with 11 bases between them. This CDR3 comprises 14 residues. CDR1 LGHDT and CDR2 YNNKEL come from the germline V gene (reference sequence). CDR3: CASSHLDINNEQFF. The CDR3 DNA follows: TGTGCCAGCAGCCACCTGGACATAAACAATGAGCAGTTCTTC.

This clonotype was counted ten times or more. This chain connects TRBV6-1 to TRBJ2-1; D is possibly TRBD2 (5 bases). Deletions cut 7 bases from V and 4 bases from J, with 17 bases between. CDR1 MNHNS and CDR2 SASEGT come from the germline V gene. This CDR3 comprises 15 residues. For the CDR3, the DNA is TGTGCCAGCACCCCCCCCCTAGCTGGGTACAATGAGCAGTTCTTC. Encoded protein: CASTPPLAGYNEQFF.

This clonotype has just a few counts. The chain employs TRBV10-2 and TRBJ2-7; D is perhaps TRBD1 or TRBD2 (6 bases each). V was cut by 4 bases and J by 4 bases, with 14 bases left in between. Germline V gives CDR1 WSHSY, CDR2 SAAADI. The CDR3 is made up of 14 amino acids. CDR3 in amino acids: CASSGIQGRYEQYF. The CDR3 nucleotides read TGCGCCAGCAGTGGAATTCAGGGGAGGTACGAGCAGTACTTC.

The chain recombines TRBV15 with TRBJ1-2; 12 bases align to TRBD1. V lost 0 bases to trimming and J lost 2 bases; unmatched junction nucleotides: 1. This CDR3 region has 16 residues. Germline values: CDR1 LNHNV, CDR2 YYDKDF (reference sequence). The CDR3 is CATSRDGTGGNYGYTF. DNA for the CDR3: TGTGCCACCAGCAGAGATGGGACAGGGGGCAACTATGGCTACACCTTC.

This clonotype was counted between two and nine times. J is TRBJ2-1 and V is TRBV28; 8 bases match TRBD2. V shed 6 bases and J 6 bases; nucleotides not matched to a gene: 7. Germline-derived CDR1 and CDR2 are MDHEN and SYDVKM. This CDR3 has 14 amino acids. CDR3 sequence: CASSLSGGPNEQFF. The DNA of the CDR3 is TGTGCCAGCAGCTTGAGCGGGGGTCCCAATGAGCAGTTCTTC. Using reference TRBV28 and TRBJ2-1 for the parts outside the CDR3, the full variable domain is DVKVTQSSRYLVKRTGEKVFLECVQDMDHENMFWYRQDPGLGLRLIYFSYDVKMKEKGDIPEGYSVSREKKERFSLILESASTNQTSMYLCASSLSGGPNEQFFGPGTRLTVL.

This clonotype was observed at least ten times. This chain connects TRBV12-3 or TRBV12-4 to TRBJ2-1; 9 nucleotides align to TRBD2. The CDR3 is made up of 15 amino acids. V gave up 6 bases and J gave up 4 bases; unmatched junction bases: 7. CDR3 residues: CASRVGLAIYNEQFF. The CDR3 DNA follows: TGTGCCAGCAGGGTTGGACTAGCGATTTACAATGAGCAGTTCTTC.

This clonotype was detected only a few times. The chain couples TRBV24-1 to TRBJ2-7, with 10 bases matching TRBD2. Trimming removed 5 bases from V and 5 bases from J; junction bases left unmatched: 11. Germline values: CDR1 KGHDR, CDR2 SFDVKD. The CDR3 consists of 16 residues. This chain's CDR3 is CATSGSGASGSHEQYF. As DNA, the CDR3 is TGTGCCACCAGTGGTTCAGGGGCTAGCGGGAGCCACGAGCAGTACTTC.

This clonotype was detected ten times or more. The rearrangement links TRBV6-1 to TRBJ1-5; D is unclear. The CDR3 is 14 residues long. Germline CDR1 reads MNHNS; CDR2 reads SASEGT. V was clipped by 6 bases and J by 3 bases, with 12 bases between them. The CDR3 spells CASRIGPNNQPQHF. The CDR3 DNA follows: TGTGCCAGCAGAATAGGACCGAACAATCAGCCCCAGCATTTT.

This clonotype was seen a handful of times. This chain joins TRBV7-2 and TRBJ1-2, with a tentative D call TRBD1 (5 bases). Germline V CDR1 and CDR2: SGHTA, FQGNSA. There are 14 residues in the CDR3. V shed 0 bases and J shed 9 bases, with 14 bases lying between them. CDR3 protein: CASSLAGVEGSYTF. The CDR3, as DNA: TGTGCCAGCAGCTTAGCGGGGGTCGAGGGGAGCTACACCTTC.

Only a few counts were recorded for this clonotype. Sequence at one end of the junction differs from germline and may be a read error. The V call is TRBV9, the J call TRBJ2-1, with 14 bases matching TRBD2. The CDR3 has 16 amino acids. CDR1 is SGDLS, CDR2 YYNGEE, per germline. CDR3 sequence (DNA): TGTGTCAGCAGCAGAGCGACTAGCGGGAGGGTCTATGAGCAGTTCTTC. This codes for CVSSRATSGRVYEQFF.

This clonotype was detected ten times or more. The chain carries TRBV13 and TRBJ1-1, with TRBD1 matching over 9 bases. From germline, CDR1 is PRHDT and CDR2 FYEKMQ (reference sequence). This CDR3 comprises 16 residues. V dropped 5 bases and J dropped 3; count of bases not matched to a gene: 10. CDR3 DNA sequence: TGTGCCAGCAGCCCGTATTACAGGGGGCGAGACACTGAAGCTTTCTTT. It specifies CASSPYYRGRDTEAFF.

This clonotype was seen ten or more times. The chain joins TRBV12-3 or TRBV12-4 to TRBJ2-5, with 10 positions matching TRBD2. This CDR3 contains 17 residues. V was clipped by 3 bases and J by 2 bases; unmatched bases: 9. This chain's CDR3 is CASSFGVSGRPQETQYF. The DNA of the CDR3 is TGTGCCAGCAGTTTCGGGGTTAGCGGGAGGCCACAAGAGACCCAGTACTTC.

There are many counts of this clonotype. CDR3 sequence: CASSLWGGGSYNEQFF. CDR3 nucleotides: TGTGCCAGCAGCTTATGGGGGGGAGGCTCCTACAATGAGCAGTTCTTC. The gene calls are TRBV7-6 and TRBJ2-1; 7 bases match TRBD2. The CDR3 is made up of 16 amino acids. V shed 2 bases, J shed 0 bases, and the junction held 4 bases outside the gene matches. Germline V CDR1 and CDR2: SGHVS, FNYEAQ.